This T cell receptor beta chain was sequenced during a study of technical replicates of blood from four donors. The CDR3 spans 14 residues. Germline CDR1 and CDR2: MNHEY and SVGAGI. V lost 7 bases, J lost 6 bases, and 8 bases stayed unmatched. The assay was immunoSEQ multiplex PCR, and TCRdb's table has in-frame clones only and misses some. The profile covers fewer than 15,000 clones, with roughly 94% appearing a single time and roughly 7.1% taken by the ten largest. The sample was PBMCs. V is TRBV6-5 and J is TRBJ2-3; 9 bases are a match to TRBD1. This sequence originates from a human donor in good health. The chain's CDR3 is CASKVTGGTDTQYF. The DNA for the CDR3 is TGTGCCAGCAAGGTGACAGGGGGAACCGATACGCAGTATTTT.